Described below is a single TCR beta chain sequence and its context. Participants came from roughly 24 US areas, aged roughly 18 to 95 years. Clinical history reported by participants formed the basis on which cohorts were assigned. These data originate in a study of blood T cell repertoires in COVID-19. Study in general: From T cells, B-cell-depleted T cells, or PBMCs came the material, which was cDNA or gDNA.

This CDR3 region has 13 residues. V was cut by 5 bases and J by 4 bases, with 11 bases left in between. Per the germline V gene, CDR1 is MNHEY and CDR2 is SVGAGI. In the original workflow: By means of reference gene primer amplification, nucleated cell counts were estimated. Some clones are missing from TCRdb's copy, which holds only in-frame ones; the method was immunoSEQ multiplex PCR. From that table come the V and J calls and clone size; the DNA was used to work out D and trimming. The sample lists approximately 400,000 clones, around 83% seen once, with approximately 5% in the top ten. Specimen: PBMCs or T cells enriched from blood (not recorded which). This TCR came from a woman in her forties or fifties who had recovered from COVID-19. V gene TRBV6-5 combines with J gene TRBJ1-2, with D perhaps matching TRBD1 (5 bases). The CDR3 reads CASSPGWGYGYTF. The CDR3 DNA reads as TGTGCCAGCAGTCCAGGGTGGGGCTATGGCTACACCTTC.